These T cell receptor beta chains were read from a single sample in a study of T cell responses to AZD1222 COVID-19 vaccine. This table comes from immunoSEQ multiplex PCR, and its TCRdb copy is limited to in-frame clones, with some not included. Among 150,000 to 200,000 clones, around nine tenths were seen once, and the ten largest hold about 2.8%. The sequences come from peripheral blood, collected on day 0 of AZD1222 vaccination. The receptor set was obtained from an adult in good health. CDR3s include the opening cysteine and the closing phenylalanine or tryptophan. D genes are given only for firm matches. Clone size is stated in some rows and not others, as once, few, many or a class when expanded.

>TRBD1|TRBV4-3|TRBJ1-5|NA
TGCGCCAGCAGCCAAGGACAGGGTATCAATCAGCCCCAGCATTTT
CASSQGQGINQPQHF
>TRBD1|TRBV23-1|TRBJ1-2|NA
TGCGCCAGCAGTCAACAGACAGGGGAAGGCTACACCTTC
CASSQQTGEGYTF
>NA|TRBV7-3|TRBJ2-1|once
TGTGCCAGCAGCTTAAAAGGATCTACGAGCTCCTACAATGAGCAGTTCTTC
CASSLKGSTSSYNEQFF
>TRBD1|TRBV4-3|TRBJ1-1|NA
TGCGCCAGCAGACGGGGACAGGGGGCACTAACGGGTGAAGCTTTCTTT
CASRRGQGALTGEAFF
>NA|TRBV6-4|TRBJ1-5|NA
TGTGCCAGCAGTGTGGAACTAACGAATCAGCCCCAGCATTTT
CASSVELTNQPQHF
>TRBD2|TRBV7-9|TRBJ2-7|once
TGTGCCATCCGCGGTGGGCGGGGGGACGAGCAGTACTTC
CAIRGGRGDEQYF
>NA|TRBV21-1|TRBJ2-7|NA
TGTGCCAGCAGCAAAGGGACAGGAACCTACGAGCAGTACTTC
CASSKGTGTYEQYF
>TRBD1|TRBV5-6|TRBJ2-1|NA
TGTGCCAGCAGCTTGGGGGACAGCCCCTACAATGAGCAGTTCTTC
CASSLGDSPYNEQFF
>NA|TRBV13|TRBJ1-5|NA
TGTGCCAGCAGCCACCGGGGGGGGAATCAGCCCCAGCATTTT
CASSHRGGNQPQHF
>TRBD2|TRBV7-9|TRBJ2-7|NA
TGTGCCAGCAGCTCACTAGCGGGGGCCAACACCTACGAGCAGTACTTC
CASSSLAGANTYEQYF
>NA|TRBV3-1/TRBV3-2|TRBJ1-1|NA
TGTGCCAGCAGCCAAGAGAGGGGACAAAAAGCTTTCTTT
CASSQERGQKAFF
>TRBD2|TRBV6-5|TRBJ2-5|NA
TGTGCCAGCAGCGCGGACGGGGGGGCCGGGACCCAGTACTTC
CASSADGGAGTQYF
>NA|TRBV4-3|TRBJ2-5|NA
TGCGCCAGCAGCCTTGTACTCGGGAGAGAGACCCAGTACTTC
CASSLVLGRETQYF
>NA|TRBV7-3|TRBJ2-7|NA
TGTGCCAGCAGCTTCACAGGGACCTACGAGCAGTACTTC
CASSFTGTYEQYF
>NA|TRBV11-2|TRBJ2-3|NA
TGTGCCAGCAGCCCTGTTGCCGCAGATACGCAGTATTTT
CASSPVAADTQYF
>NA|TRBV6-2/TRBV6-3|TRBJ2-4|NA
TGTGCCAGCAGCGTACCCAGATCAGGGTTTCGAGATTTAGCCAAAAACATTCAGTACTTC
CASSVPRSGFRDLAKNIQYF
>TRBD1|TRBV2|TRBJ2-2|NA
TGTGCCAGCAGCGAGACAGGGGGCCTAGCCGGGGAGCTGTTTTTT
CASSETGGLAGELFF
>TRBD1|TRBV19|TRBJ2-1|NA
TGTGCCAGTAGTGGACAGGGTTACAATGAGCAGTTCTTC
CASSGQGYNEQFF
>NA|TRBV7-9|TRBJ2-5|NA
TGTGCCAGCAGCTTAGAGGGTAGCGTCCCGCCAGGGACCCAGTACTTC
CASSLEGSVPPGTQYF
>TRBD2|TRBV5-5|TRBJ2-1|NA
TGTGCCAGCGCCTGGGAGGGATCCTACAATGAGCAGTTCTTC
CASAWEGSYNEQFF
>NA|TRBV12-3/TRBV12-4|TRBJ2-7|few
TGTGCCACCCATTCGGAGGGCGGCTACGAGCAGTACTTC
CATHSEGGYEQYF
>NA|TRBV2|TRBJ2-5|NA
TGTGCCAGTGCGGAGGGCGAGACCCAGTACTTC
CASAEGETQYF
>NA|TRBV6-4|TRBJ1-2|NA
TGTGCCAGCAGTCCCGAACACGGCTATGGCTACACCTTC
CASSPEHGYGYTF
>NA|TRBV6-2/TRBV6-3|TRBJ2-7|NA
TGTGCCAGCAGCCGCGAGGATTGGGAGCAGTACTTC
CASSREDWEQYF
>NA|TRBV9|TRBJ2-7|few
TGTGCCAGCAGCCCCCGGGACACCTCCTCCTACGAGCAGTACTTC
CASSPRDTSSYEQYF
>NA|TRBV5-4|TRBJ1-1|NA
TGTGCCAGCAGCATGACAGCCAGTATGAACACTGAAGCTTTCTTT
CASSMTASMNTEAFF
>NA|TRBV2|TRBJ2-7|NA
TGTGCCAGCAGCGTCCGCGGACAGATTGGTTACGAGCAGTACTTC
CASSVRGQIGYEQYF
>NA|TRBV7-8|TRBJ2-7|NA
TGTGCCAGCAGCTTTGGCTCCCGGGGCGAGCAGTACTTC
CASSFGSRGEQYF
>NA|TRBV2|TRBJ2-1|few
TGTGCCAGCAGTGAATTAAGAGGGCAGTTCTTC
CASSELRGQFF
>NA|TRBV5-1|TRBJ1-6|few
TGCGCCAGCAGCTTGGGTCAGGAAAATTCACCCCTCCACTTT
CASSLGQENSPLHF
>NA|TRBV9|TRBJ2-2|NA
TGTGCCAGCAGCGTCGCGGCTGCCCGCGGGGAGCTGTTTTTT
CASSVAAARGELFF
>NA|TRBV10-3|TRBJ1-1|once
TGTGCCGTTCCGGAGACAGTGAACACTGAAGCTTTCTTT
CAVPETVNTEAFF
>TRBD2|TRBV5-6|TRBJ2-2|NA
TGTGCCAGCAGCTTGGGGCTAGCGGGCGCCACGAACACCGGGGAGCTGTTTTTT
CASSLGLAGATNTGELFF
>NA|TRBV14|TRBJ1-1|NA
TGTGCCAGCAGCCTGACATGGCTCTCGCGTGCTTTCTTT
CASSLTWLSRAFF
>NA|TRBV2|TRBJ1-3|NA
TGTGCCAGCAGTGAGTACACGGGCAGGATTGGAAACACCATATATTTT
CASSEYTGRIGNTIYF
>NA|TRBV19|TRBJ2-2|NA
TGTGCCAGTGGGGACTTCAACACCGGGGAGCTGTTTTTT
CASGDFNTGELFF
>NA|TRBV19|TRBJ1-1|NA
TGTGCCAGTAGTACCCCTTCGGTGAACACTGAAGCTTTCTTT
CASSTPSVNTEAFF
>NA|TRBV4-2|TRBJ2-1|NA
TGTGCCAGCAGCCTTACAACCGGGACGGGGAAAAACAATGAGCAGTTCTTC
CASSLTTGTGKNNEQFF
>TRBD2|TRBV13|TRBJ2-3|NA
TGTGCCAGCAGCTTACAATCTCCTATAGCGGGGGGGCTAGCAGATACGCAGTATTTT
CASSLQSPIAGGLADTQYF
>TRBD2|TRBV19|TRBJ2-1|NA
TGTGCCAGTAGCAGGGCTAGCGGGGGGACCTACAATGAGCAGTTCTTC
CASSRASGGTYNEQFF
>NA|TRBV7-3|TRBJ1-1|NA
TGTGCCAGCAGCACGACGGTGAACACTGAAGCTTTCTTT
CASSTTVNTEAFF
>TRBD2|TRBV19|TRBJ2-1|NA
TGTGCCAGTAGTGTCGGGACTAGCGGGGGGGCCTGTTTCTTC
CASSVGTSGGACFF